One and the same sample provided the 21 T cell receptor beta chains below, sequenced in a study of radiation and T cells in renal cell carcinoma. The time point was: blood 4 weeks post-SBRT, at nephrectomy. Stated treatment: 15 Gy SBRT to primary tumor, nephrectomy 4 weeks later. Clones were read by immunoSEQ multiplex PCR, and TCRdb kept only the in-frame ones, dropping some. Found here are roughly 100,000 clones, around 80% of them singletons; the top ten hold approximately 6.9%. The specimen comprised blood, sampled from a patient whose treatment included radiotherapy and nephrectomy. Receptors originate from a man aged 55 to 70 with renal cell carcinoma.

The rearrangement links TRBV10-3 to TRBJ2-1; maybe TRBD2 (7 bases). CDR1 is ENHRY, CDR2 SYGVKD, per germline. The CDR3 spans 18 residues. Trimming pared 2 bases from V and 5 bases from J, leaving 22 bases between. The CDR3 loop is CAISEIPPGGARNNEQFF. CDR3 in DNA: TGTGCCATCAGTGAGATCCCCCCGGGGGGCGCCCGAAACAATGAGCAGTTCTTC.

CDR3 DNA sequence: TGTGCCAGCAGTGAAGCTCCAGGAACGGATGAAAAACTGTTTTTT. Its protein is CASSEAPGTDEKLFF. This chain uses TRBV6-1 with TRBJ1-4; D is ambiguous. Germline V CDR1 and CDR2: MNHNS, SASEGT. CDR3 size: 15 residues. V was clipped by 0 bases and J by 6 bases, with 11 bases between them.

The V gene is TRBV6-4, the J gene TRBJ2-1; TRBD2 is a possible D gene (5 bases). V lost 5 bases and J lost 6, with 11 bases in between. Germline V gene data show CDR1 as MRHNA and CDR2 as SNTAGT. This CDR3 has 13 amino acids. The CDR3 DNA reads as TGTGCCAGCAGTCTGGAGGCTAGCAATGAGCAGTTCTTC. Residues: CASSLEASNEQFF.

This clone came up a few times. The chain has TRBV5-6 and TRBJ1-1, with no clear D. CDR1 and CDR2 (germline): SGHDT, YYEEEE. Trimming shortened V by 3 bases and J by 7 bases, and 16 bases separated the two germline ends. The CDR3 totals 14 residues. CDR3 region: CASSSLTVLGEAFF. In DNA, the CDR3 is TGTGCCAGCAGCTCCCTCACAGTTCTTGGTGAAGCTTTCTTT.

This CDR3 reads CAWSSVAGTFSGNTIYF. Here the CDR3 DNA reads TGTGCCTGGAGTTCTGTGGCGGGGACTTTCTCTGGAAACACCATATATTTT. The genes are TRBV30 and TRBJ1-3; TRBD1 is a possible D gene (5 bases). V was trimmed by 2 bases and J by 0 bases, leaving 17 bases between them. This CDR3 spans 17 amino acids. Germline V gene data show CDR1 as GTSNPN and CDR2 as SVGIG (reference sequence). The variable domain in full, completed from reference TRBV30 and TRBJ1-3, reads SQTIHQWPATLVQPVGSPLSLECTVEGTSNPNLYWYRQAAGRGLQLLFYSVGIGQISSEVPQNLSASRPQDRQFILSSKKLLLSDSGFYLCAWSSVAGTFSGNTIYFGEGSWLTVV.

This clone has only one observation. The chain's CDR3 is CATSRTGPRANEQFF. In DNA form, the CDR3 reads TGTGCCACCAGCAGGACGGGACCGCGGGCTAATGAGCAGTTCTTC. This rearrangement joins TRBV15 to TRBJ2-1, with D perhaps assigned TRBD1 or TRBD2 (5 bases each). The CDR3 extends over 15 amino acids. The V gene's germline CDR1 is LNHNV and CDR2 YYDKDF (reference sequence). V lost 3 bases and J 7 bases, leaving 16 bases between the germline ends.

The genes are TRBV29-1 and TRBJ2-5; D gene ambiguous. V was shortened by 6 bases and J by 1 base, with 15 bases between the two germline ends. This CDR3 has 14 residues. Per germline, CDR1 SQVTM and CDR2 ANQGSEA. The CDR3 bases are TGCAGCGTAGTACCGCCAGGCCCCCAAGAGACCCAGTACTTC. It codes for CSVVPPGPQETQYF.

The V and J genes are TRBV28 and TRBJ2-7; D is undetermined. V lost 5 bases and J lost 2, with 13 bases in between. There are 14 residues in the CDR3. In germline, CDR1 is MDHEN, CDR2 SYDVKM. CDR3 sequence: CASSRSEAPYEQYF. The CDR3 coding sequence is TGTGCCAGCAGTCGGTCCGAGGCCCCCTACGAGCAGTACTTC. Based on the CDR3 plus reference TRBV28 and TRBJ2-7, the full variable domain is DVKVTQSSRYLVKRTGEKVFLECVQDMDHENMFWYRQDPGLGLRLIYFSYDVKMKEKGDIPEGYSVSREKKERFSLILESASTNQTSMYLCASSRSEAPYEQYFGPGTRLTVT.

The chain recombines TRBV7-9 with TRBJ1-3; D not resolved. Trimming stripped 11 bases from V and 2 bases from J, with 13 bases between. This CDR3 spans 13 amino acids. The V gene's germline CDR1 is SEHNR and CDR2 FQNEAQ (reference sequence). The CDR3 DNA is TGTGCCTTCCAGGCTCTAGCTGGAAACACCATATATTTT. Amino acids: CAFQALAGNTIYF.

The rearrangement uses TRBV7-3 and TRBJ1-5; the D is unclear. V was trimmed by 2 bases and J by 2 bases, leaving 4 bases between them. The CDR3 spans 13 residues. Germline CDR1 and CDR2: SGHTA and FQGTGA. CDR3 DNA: TGTGCCAGCAGCTTACACCGCAATCAGCCCCAGCATTTT. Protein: CASSLHRNQPQHF. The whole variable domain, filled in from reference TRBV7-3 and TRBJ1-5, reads GAGVSQTPSNKVTEKGKYVELRCDPISGHTALYWYRQSLGQGPEFLIYFQGTGAADDSGLPNDRFFAVRPEGSVSTLKIQRTERGDSAVYLCASSLHRNQPQHFGDGTRLSIL.

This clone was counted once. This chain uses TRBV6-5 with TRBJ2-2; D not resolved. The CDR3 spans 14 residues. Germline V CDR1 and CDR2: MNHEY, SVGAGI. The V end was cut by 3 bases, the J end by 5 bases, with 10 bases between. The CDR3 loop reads CASSYGMRTGELFF. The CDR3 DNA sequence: TGTGCCAGCAGTTATGGAATGAGGACCGGGGAGCTGTTTTTT.

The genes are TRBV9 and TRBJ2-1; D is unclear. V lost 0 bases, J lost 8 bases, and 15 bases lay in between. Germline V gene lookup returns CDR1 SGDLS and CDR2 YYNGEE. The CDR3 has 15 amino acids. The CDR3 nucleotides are TGTGCCAGCAGCGTAGGAGCTACTCTAAGCTATGAGCAGTTCTTC. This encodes CASSVGATLSYEQFF.

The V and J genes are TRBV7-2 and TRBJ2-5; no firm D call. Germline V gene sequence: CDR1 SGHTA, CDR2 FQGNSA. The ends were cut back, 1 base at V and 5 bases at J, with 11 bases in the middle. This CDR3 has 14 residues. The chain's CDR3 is CASSLGISPETQYF. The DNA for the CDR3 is TGTGCCAGCAGCTTAGGGATCTCGCCGGAGACCCAGTACTTC.

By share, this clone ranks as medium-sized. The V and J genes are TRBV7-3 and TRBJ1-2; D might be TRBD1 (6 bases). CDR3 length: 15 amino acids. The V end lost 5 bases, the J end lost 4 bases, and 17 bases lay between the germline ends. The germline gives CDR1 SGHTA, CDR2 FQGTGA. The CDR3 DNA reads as TGTGCCAGCAGCCCAGGGGTCCTCCGGGGCTATGGCTACACCTTC. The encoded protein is CASSPGVLRGYGYTF.

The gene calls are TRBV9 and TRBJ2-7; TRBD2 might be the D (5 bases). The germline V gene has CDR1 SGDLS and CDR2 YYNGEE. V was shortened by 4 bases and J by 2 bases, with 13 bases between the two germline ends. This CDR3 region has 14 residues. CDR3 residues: CASSTGLGAYEQYF. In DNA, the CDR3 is TGTGCCAGCAGCACGGGCCTCGGGGCCTACGAGCAGTACTTC. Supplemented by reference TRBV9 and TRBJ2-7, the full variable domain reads DSGVTQTPKHLITATGQRVTLRCSPRSGDLSVYWYQQSLDQGLQFLIQYYNGEERAKGNILERFSAQQFPDLHSELNLSSLELGDSALYFCASSTGLGAYEQYFGPGTRLTVT.

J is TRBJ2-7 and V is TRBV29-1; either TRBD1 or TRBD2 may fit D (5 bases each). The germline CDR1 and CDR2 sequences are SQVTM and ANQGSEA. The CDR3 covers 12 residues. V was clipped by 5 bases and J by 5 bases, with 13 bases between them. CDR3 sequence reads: CSVYRTSDEQYF. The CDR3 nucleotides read TGCAGCGTTTACAGGACTTCCGACGAGCAGTACTTC.

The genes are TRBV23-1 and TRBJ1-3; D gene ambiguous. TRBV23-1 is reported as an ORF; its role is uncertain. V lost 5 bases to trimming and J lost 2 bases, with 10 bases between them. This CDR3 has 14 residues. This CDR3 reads CASSKFQAGNTIYF. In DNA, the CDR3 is TGCGCCAGCAGTAAGTTTCAGGCTGGAAACACCATATATTTT.

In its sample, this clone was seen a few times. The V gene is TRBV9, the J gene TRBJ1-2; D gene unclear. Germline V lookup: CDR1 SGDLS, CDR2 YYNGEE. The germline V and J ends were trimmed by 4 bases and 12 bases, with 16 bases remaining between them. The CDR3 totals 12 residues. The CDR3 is CASSPFLGSHTF. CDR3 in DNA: TGTGCCAGCAGCCCCTTCTTGGGGAGCCACACCTTC.

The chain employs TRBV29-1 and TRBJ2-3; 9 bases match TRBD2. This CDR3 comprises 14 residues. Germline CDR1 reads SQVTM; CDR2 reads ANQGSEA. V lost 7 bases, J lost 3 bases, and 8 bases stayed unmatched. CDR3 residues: CSAVAGAGTDTQYF. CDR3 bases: TGCAGCGCAGTAGCGGGAGCGGGGACAGATACGCAGTATTTT.

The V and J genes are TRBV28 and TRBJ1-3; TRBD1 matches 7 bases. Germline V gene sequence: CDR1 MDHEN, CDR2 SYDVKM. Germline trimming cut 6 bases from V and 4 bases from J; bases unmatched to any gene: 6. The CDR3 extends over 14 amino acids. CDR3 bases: TGTGCCAGCAGCCCCGGGACAGCGGGAAACACCATATATTTT. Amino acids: CASSPGTAGNTIYF.

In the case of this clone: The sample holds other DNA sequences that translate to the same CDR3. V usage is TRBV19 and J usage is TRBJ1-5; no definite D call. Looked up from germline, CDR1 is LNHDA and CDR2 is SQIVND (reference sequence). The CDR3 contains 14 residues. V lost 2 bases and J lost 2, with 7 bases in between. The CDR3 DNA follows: TGTGCCAGTAGTATAAGGGCCGGCAATCAGCCCCAGCATTTT. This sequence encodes CASSIRAGNQPQHF.